This T cell receptor beta chain was recovered during a study of T cell responses to AZD1222 COVID-19 vaccine. The ends were cut back, 0 bases at V and 6 bases at J, with 9 bases in the middle. The CDR3 runs 13 residues. The germline V gene has CDR1 MNHNY and CDR2 SVGAGI (reference sequence). Sequenced by immunoSEQ multiplex PCR; TCRdb stores in-frame clones only, minus some. The table records 250,000 to 300,000 clones, approximately 94% of them present only once. The receptor was isolated from an adult who received the AZD1222 COVID-19 vaccine. V and J are TRBV6-6 and TRBJ2-7; D gene uncertain. Sequenced here: peripheral blood, sampled 28 days after the second AZD1222 dose. This chain's CDR3 is CASSYSIVVEQYF. For the CDR3, the DNA is TGTGCCAGCAGTTACTCTATAGTTGTCGAGCAGTACTTC.